The entry below gives a single T cell receptor beta chain sequence along with its context. Germline V gene data show CDR1 as SGDLS and CDR2 as YYNGEE. V shed 3 bases, J shed 6 bases, and the junction held 1 base outside the gene matches. The CDR3 sequence is 15 residues long. The data were produced by immunoSEQ multiplex PCR, yet TCRdb's version contains in-frame clones alone and is incomplete. The table lists 250,000 to 400,000 clones, 90% of them singletons. This record belongs to a study of blood T cell repertoires in COVID-19. The sample comprised PBMCs or T cells enriched from blood (not recorded which). This TCR derives from a man aged 60-69 years who had recovered from COVID-19. This chain uses TRBV9 with TRBJ2-2; TRBD2 matches 14 bases. Written as DNA, the CDR3 is TGTGCCAGCAGCGGGACTAGCGGGGGGCCCGGGGAGCTGTTTTTT. Translating it yields CASSGTSGGPGELFF.